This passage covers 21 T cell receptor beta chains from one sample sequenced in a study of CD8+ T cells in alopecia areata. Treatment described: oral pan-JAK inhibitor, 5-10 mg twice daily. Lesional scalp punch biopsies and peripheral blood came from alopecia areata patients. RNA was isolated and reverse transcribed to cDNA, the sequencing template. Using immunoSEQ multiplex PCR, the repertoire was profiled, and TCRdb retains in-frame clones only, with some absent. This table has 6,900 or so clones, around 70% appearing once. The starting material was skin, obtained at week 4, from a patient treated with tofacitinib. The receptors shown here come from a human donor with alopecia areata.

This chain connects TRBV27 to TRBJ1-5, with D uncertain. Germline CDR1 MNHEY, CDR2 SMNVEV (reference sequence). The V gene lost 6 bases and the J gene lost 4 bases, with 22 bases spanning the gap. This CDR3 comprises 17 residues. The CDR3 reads CASRAVYGNLRNQPQHF. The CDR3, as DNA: TGTGCCAGCAGAGCAGTATACGGGAACCTTAGGAATCAGCCCCAGCATTTT.

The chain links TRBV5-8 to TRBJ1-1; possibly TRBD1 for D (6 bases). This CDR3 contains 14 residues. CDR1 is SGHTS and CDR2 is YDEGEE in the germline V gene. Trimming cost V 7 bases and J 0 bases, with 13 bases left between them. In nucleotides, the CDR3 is TGTGCCAGCCACCCGGGACACATGAACACTGAAGCTTTCTTT. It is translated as CASHPGHMNTEAFF.

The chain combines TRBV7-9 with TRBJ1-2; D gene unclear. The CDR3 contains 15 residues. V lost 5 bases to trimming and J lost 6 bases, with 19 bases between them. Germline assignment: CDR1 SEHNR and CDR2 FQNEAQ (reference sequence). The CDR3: CASSSRTAGENGYTF. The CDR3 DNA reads TGTGCCAGCAGCAGCCGGACGGCCGGGGAGAATGGCTACACCTTC.

CDR3 amino acids: CASSYPDWTFEAFF. In DNA form, the CDR3 reads TGTGCCAGCAGTTACCCGGACTGGACTTTTGAAGCTTTCTTT. The chain combines TRBV6-6 with TRBJ1-1; no clear D gene. Germline lookup yields CDR1 MNHNY and CDR2 SVGAGI (reference sequence). The CDR3 is 14 amino acids. V lost 2 bases, J lost 7 bases, and 14 bases lay in between.

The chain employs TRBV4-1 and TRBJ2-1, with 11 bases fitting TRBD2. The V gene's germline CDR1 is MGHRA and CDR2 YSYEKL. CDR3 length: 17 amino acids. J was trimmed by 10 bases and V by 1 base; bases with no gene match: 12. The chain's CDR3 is CASSQVNMGLAESEQFF. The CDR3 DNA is TGCGCCAGCAGCCAAGTTAATATGGGACTAGCGGAATCGGAGCAGTTCTTC.

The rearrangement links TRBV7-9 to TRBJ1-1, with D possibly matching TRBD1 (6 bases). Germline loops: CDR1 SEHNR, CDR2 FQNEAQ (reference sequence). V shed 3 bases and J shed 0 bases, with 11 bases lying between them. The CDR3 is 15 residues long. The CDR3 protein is CASSLGAALNTEAFF. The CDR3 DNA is TGTGCCAGCAGCTTGGGGGCCGCCTTGAACACTGAAGCTTTCTTT.

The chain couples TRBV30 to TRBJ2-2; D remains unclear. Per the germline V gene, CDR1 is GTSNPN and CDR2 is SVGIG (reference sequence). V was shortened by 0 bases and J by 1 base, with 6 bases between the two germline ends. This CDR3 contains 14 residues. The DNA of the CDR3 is TGTGCCTGGAGTGTATCGAGGAACACCGGGGAGCTGTTTTTT. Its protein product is CAWSVSRNTGELFF.

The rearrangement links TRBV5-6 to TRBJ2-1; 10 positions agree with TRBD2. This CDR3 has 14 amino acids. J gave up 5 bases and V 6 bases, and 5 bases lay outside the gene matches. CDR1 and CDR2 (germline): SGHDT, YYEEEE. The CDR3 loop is CASTLAGADNEQFF. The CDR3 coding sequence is TGTGCCAGCACTCTAGCGGGGGCCGACAATGAGCAGTTCTTC.

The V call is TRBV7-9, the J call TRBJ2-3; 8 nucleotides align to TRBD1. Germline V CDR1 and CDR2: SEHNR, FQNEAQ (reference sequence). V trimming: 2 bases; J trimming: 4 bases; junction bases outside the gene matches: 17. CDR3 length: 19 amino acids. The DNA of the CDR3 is TGTGCCAGCAGCTTACCTCCCCTAGGACAGGGCCAGTTGGCAGATACGCAGTATTTT. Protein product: CASSLPPLGQGQLADTQYF. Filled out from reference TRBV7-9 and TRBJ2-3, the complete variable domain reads DTGVSQNPRHKITKRGQNVTFRCDPISEHNRLYWYRQTLGQGPEFLTYFQNEAQLEKSRLLSDRFSAERPKGSFSTLEIQRTEQGDSAMYLCASSLPPLGQGQLADTQYFGPGTRLTVL.

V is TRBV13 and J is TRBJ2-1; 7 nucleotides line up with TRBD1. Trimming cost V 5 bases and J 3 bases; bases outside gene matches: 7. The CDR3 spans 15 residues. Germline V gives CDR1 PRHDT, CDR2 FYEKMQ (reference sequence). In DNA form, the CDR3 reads TGTGCCAGCAGCCGCACAGGGGCTAACTACAATGAGCAGTTCTTC. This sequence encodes CASSRTGANYNEQFF. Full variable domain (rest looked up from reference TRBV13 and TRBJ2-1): AAGVIQSPRHLIKEKRETATLKCYPIPRHDTVYWYQQGPGQDPQFLISFYEKMQSDKGSIPDRFSAQQFSDYHSELNMSSLELGDSALYFCASSRTGANYNEQFFGPGTRLTVL.

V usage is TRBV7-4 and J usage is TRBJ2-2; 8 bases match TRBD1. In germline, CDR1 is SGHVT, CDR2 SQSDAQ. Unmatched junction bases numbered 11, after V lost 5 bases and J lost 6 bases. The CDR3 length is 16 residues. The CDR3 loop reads CASSLSGTGSAGELFF. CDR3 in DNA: TGTGCCAGCAGCCTATCCGGGACAGGATCGGCCGGGGAGCTGTTTTTT.

The CDR3 sequence: CASRDSAYEQYF. The CDR3 nucleotides read TGTGCCAGCAGGGACAGCGCCTACGAGCAGTACTTC. The rearrangement joins TRBV6-6 to TRBJ2-7, with D possibly matching TRBD1 (6 bases). The ends were cut back, 6 bases at V and 2 bases at J, with 8 bases in the middle. The CDR3 spans 12 residues. In germline, CDR1 is MNHNY, CDR2 SVGAGI (reference sequence).

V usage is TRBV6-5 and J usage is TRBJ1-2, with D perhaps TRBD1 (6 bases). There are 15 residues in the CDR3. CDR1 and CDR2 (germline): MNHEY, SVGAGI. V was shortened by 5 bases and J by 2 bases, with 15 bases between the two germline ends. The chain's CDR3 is CASSQPRTGNYGYTF. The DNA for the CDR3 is TGTGCCAGCAGTCAGCCCCGTACAGGGAACTATGGCTACACCTTC.

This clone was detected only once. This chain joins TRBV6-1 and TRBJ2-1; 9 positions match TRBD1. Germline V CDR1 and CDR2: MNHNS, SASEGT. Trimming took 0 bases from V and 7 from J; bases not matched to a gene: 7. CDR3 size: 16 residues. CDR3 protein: CASSEAFGTGKNEQFF. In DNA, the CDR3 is TGTGCCAGCAGTGAAGCTTTCGGGACAGGGAAGAATGAGCAGTTCTTC.

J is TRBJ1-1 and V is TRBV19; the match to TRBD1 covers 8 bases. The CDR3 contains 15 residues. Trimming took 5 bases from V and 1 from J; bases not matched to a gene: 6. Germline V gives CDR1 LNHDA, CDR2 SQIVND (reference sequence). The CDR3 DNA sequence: TGTGCCAGTAGTCTTCCAGGACAGGGGAACACTGAAGCTTTCTTT. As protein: CASSLPGQGNTEAFF.

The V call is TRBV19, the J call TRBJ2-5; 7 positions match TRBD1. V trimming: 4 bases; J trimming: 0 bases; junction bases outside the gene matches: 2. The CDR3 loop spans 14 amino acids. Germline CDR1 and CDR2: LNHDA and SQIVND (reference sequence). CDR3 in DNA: TGTGCCAGTAGTAGACAGGGACACCAAGAGACCCAGTACTTC. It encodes CASSRQGHQETQYF.

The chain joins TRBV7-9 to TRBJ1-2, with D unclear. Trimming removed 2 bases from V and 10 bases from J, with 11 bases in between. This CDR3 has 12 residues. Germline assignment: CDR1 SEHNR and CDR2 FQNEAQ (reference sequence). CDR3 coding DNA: TGTGCCAGCAGCTTATTGGGCAGGCACTACACCTTC. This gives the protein CASSLLGRHYTF.

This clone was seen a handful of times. The CDR3 nucleotides read TGTGCCAGCAACCCCCGGGACAGTATAGGCTACACCTTC. The encoded protein is CASNPRDSIGYTF. This rearrangement joins TRBV6-5 to TRBJ1-2; 7 nucleotides align to TRBD1. Germline assignment: CDR1 MNHEY and CDR2 SVGAGI. The CDR3 extends over 13 amino acids. J lost 8 bases, V lost 7 bases, and 10 bases had no gene match.

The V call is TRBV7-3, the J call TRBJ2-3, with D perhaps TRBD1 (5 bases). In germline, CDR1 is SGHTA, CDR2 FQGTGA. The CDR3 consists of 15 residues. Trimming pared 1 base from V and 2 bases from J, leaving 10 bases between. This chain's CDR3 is CASSLSRANTDTQYF. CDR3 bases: TGTGCCAGCAGCTTAAGCAGGGCGAACACAGATACGCAGTATTTT. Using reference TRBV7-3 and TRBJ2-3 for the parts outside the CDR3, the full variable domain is GAGVSQTPSNKVTEKGKYVELRCDPISGHTALYWYRQSLGQGPEFLIYFQGTGAADDSGLPNDRFFAVRPEGSVSTLKIQRTERGDSAVYLCASSLSRANTDTQYFGPGTRLTVL.

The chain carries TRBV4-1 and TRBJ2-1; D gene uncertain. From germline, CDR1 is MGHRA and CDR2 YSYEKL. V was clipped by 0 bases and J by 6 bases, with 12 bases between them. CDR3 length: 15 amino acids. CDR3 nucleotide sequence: TGCGCCAGCAGCCAAGAGACGGCCCCGATCAATGAGCAGTTCTTC. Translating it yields CASSQETAPINEQFF.

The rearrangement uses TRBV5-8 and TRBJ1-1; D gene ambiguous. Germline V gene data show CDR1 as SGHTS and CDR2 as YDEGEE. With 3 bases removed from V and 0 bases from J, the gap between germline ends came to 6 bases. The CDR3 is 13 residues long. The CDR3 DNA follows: TGTGCCAGCAGCTCGATAATGAACACTGAAGCTTTCTTT. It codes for CASSSIMNTEAFF.